These 4 T cell receptor beta chains share one sample of origin, sequenced in a study of shared clonotypes between healthy human individuals. The repertoire was sequenced with immunoSEQ multiplex PCR; TCRdb's copy has only in-frame clones and lacks some. This sample has 600,000 to 700,000 clones, with around 78% found just once. Sequencing was done on a sample of memory CD4+ T cells sorted from blood. Noted subset: CD45RA-negative fraction. All receptors come from a woman in her 30s in good health.

This rearrangement joins TRBV27 to TRBJ2-1; D may correspond to TRBD1 or TRBD2 (6 bases each). Germline CDR1 and CDR2: MNHEY and SMNVEV (reference sequence). CDR3 length: 12 residues. V gave up 2 bases and J gave up 15 bases, with 14 bases separating them. The CDR3 spells CASSLTGGEWFF. The CDR3 DNA follows: TGTGCCAGCAGTTTAACCGGGGGCGAGTGGTTCTTC.

Written as DNA, the CDR3 is TGTGCCAGCAGCTTCCTAGGCGGGAGCGGGGAGACCCAGTACTTC. It encodes CASSFLGGSGETQYF. This chain links TRBV7-3 with TRBJ2-5, with 7 nucleotides matching TRBD2. Germline V CDR1 and CDR2: SGHTA, FQGTGA. CDR3 length: 15 amino acids. V gave up 3 bases and J gave up 5 bases; unmatched junction bases: 9.

This clone has a single count. The chain has TRBV6-1 and TRBJ1-1; D remains ambiguous. Trimming took 6 bases from V and 0 from J, leaving 11 bases between them. Germline CDR1 and CDR2: MNHNS and SASEGT. This CDR3 is built from 14 residues. This CDR3 reads CASRAGIMNTEAFF. The CDR3, as DNA: TGTGCCAGCAGGGCGGGAATCATGAACACTGAAGCTTTCTTT.

This clone was detected once. This sequence joins TRBV5-1 and TRBJ2-1; D not resolved. Germline V gives CDR1 SGHRS, CDR2 YFSETQ. The CDR3 covers 15 residues. V dropped 4 bases and J dropped 5 bases, with 16 bases sitting between them. The DNA of the CDR3 is TGCGCCAGCAGCCTTACCAGCGAGTACCACAATGAGCAGTTCTTC. Amino acids: CASSLTSEYHNEQFF.